Below, 25 T cell receptor beta chains from the same sample are listed, as sequenced in a study of CD8 T cells in Susac syndrome. Random hexamers were used to reverse transcribe an amount of about 0.45 to 1 ug RNA. TCRdb used MiXCR to reprocess the immunoSEQ multiplex PCR reads, holding one entry per CDR3 protein. The sample lists about 120,000 distinct CDR3 sequences, about 95% occurring once. Sequencing was performed on CD4+ T cells from PBMCs. The receptors were sampled from a human donor in good health.

V and J are TRBV7-2 and TRBJ2-5; D not certain. The CDR3 extends over 14 amino acids. V lost 0 bases and J 4 bases, leaving 9 bases between the germline ends. Germline V CDR1 and CDR2: SGHTA, FQGNSA. The CDR3 nucleotides are TGTGCCAGCAGCTTAGCGACGTTCGGAGAGACCCAGTACTTC. Protein sequence: CASSLATFGETQYF. The whole variable domain, filled in from reference TRBV7-2 and TRBJ2-5, reads GAGVSQSPSNKVTEKGKDVELRCDPISGHTALYWYRQSLGQGLEFLIYFQGNSAPDKSGLPSDRFSAERTGGSVSTLTIQRTQQEDSAVYLCASSLATFGETQYFGPGTRLLVL.

The chain links TRBV18 to TRBJ1-2, with D possibly being TRBD1 (6 bases). With 2 bases removed from V and 5 bases from J, the gap between germline ends came to 15 bases. CDR3 length: 15 residues. CDR1 and CDR2 (germline): KGHSH, LQKENI. The CDR3 DNA follows: TGTGCCAGCTCACCAAACCGGGACACTTCATATGGCTACACCTTC. This codes for CASSPNRDTSYGYTF.

The chain is built from TRBV28 and TRBJ2-5; no reliable D call. Germline V gene data show CDR1 as MDHEN and CDR2 as SYDVKM. CDR3 size: 15 residues. The germline V and J ends were trimmed by 3 bases and 5 bases, with 16 bases remaining between them. CDR3 residues: CASSFFQAKSETQYF. CDR3 bases: TGTGCCAGCAGTTTTTTCCAAGCAAAATCGGAGACCCAGTACTTC.

This clonotype has only a few counts. The genes are TRBV7-3 and TRBJ2-3, with 13 bases aligning to TRBD2. This CDR3 contains 15 residues. V lost 6 bases to trimming and J lost 3 bases; unmatched junction nucleotides: 3. CDR1 is SGHTA and CDR2 is FQGTGA in the germline V gene. The CDR3 region is CASSLGLAGTDTQYF. CDR3 in DNA: TGTGCCAGCAGTTTGGGACTAGCGGGGACAGATACGCAGTATTTT. The entire variable domain, with the rest obtained from reference TRBV7-3 and TRBJ2-3, is as follows: GAGVSQTPSNKVTEKGKYVELRCDPISGHTALYWYRQSLGQGPEFLIYFQGTGAADDSGLPNDRFFAVRPEGSVSTLKIQRTERGDSAVYLCASSLGLAGTDTQYFGPGTRLTVL.

The rearrangement uses TRBV24-1 and TRBJ2-7; D remains ambiguous. The CDR3 is 11 amino acids. V was trimmed by 8 bases and J by 5 bases, leaving 9 bases between them. Germline V lookup: CDR1 KGHDR, CDR2 SFDVKD. The DNA of the CDR3 is TGTGCCACCACTCTCAACAACGAGCAGTACTTC. Translated: CATTLNNEQYF.

This clonotype appeared a single time. This sequence joins TRBV20-1 and TRBJ2-7; 8 bases are a match to TRBD2. The CDR3 runs to 15 residues. Germline values: CDR1 DFQATT, CDR2 SNEGSKA (reference sequence). Germline trimming cut 4 bases from V and 3 bases from J; bases unmatched to any gene: 11. The CDR3 sequence is CSAIPLAEKIYEQYF. In nucleotides, the CDR3 is TGCAGTGCTATCCCACTAGCGGAAAAAATCTACGAGCAGTACTTC.

The CDR3: CSARGRGGRIGETQYF. The CDR3 region has the DNA TGCAGTGCTAGAGGGAGGGGCGGGAGGATTGGGGAGACCCAGTACTTC. The rearrangement links TRBV20-1 to TRBJ2-5, with 8 bases that match TRBD2. With V trimmed by 1 base and J by 5 bases, 12 bases remained unmatched. Looked up from germline, CDR1 is DFQATT and CDR2 is SNEGSKA (reference sequence). The CDR3 loop spans 16 amino acids.

The chain uses TRBV7-9 and TRBJ2-7; 8 bases line up with TRBD1. The V and J ends lost 1 base and 5 bases, in that order; junction bases with no gene match: 7. CDR3 length: 15 residues. Germline values: CDR1 SEHNR, CDR2 FQNEAQ (reference sequence). CDR3 in DNA: TGTGCCAGCAGCTTAGTAGCAGGGGGCATGAACGAGCAGTACTTC. Translation gives CASSLVAGGMNEQYF.

The count of this clonotype is one. This chain joins TRBV30 and TRBJ2-6, with D unresolved. The V gene's germline CDR1 is GTSNPN and CDR2 SVGIG (reference sequence). CDR3 length: 13 amino acids. Between the trimmed V and J ends, which lost 2 bases and 0 bases, there was a span of 2 bases. CDR3 region: CAWSSSGANVLTF. DNA for the CDR3: TGTGCCTGGAGTAGCTCTGGGGCCAACGTCCTGACTTTC. The complete variable domain, with remaining parts taken from reference TRBV30 and TRBJ2-6, reads SQTIHQWPATLVQPVGSPLSLECTVEGTSNPNLYWYRQAAGRGLQLLFYSVGIGQISSEVPQNLSASRPQDRQFILSSKKLLLSDSGFYLCAWSSSGANVLTFGAGSRLTVL.

Here the CDR3 reads CASSAATGSGNTIYF. In DNA, the CDR3 is TGTGCCAGCAGCGCAGCGACAGGGTCTGGAAACACCATATATTTT. J is TRBJ1-3 and V is TRBV7-2; 7 nucleotides agree with TRBD1. In germline, CDR1 is SGHTA, CDR2 FQGNSA. The CDR3 has 15 amino acids. J gave up 1 base and V 5 bases, and 5 bases lay outside the gene matches.

V usage is TRBV5-6 and J usage is TRBJ2-7; the match to TRBD1 covers 11 bases. Looked up from germline, CDR1 is SGHDT and CDR2 is YYEEEE. The CDR3 is 14 amino acids. The J segment lost 3 bases and the V segment lost 3 bases, leaving 2 bases of the junction unmatched. This chain's CDR3 is CASSWGQGDYEQYF. DNA for the CDR3: TGTGCCAGCAGCTGGGGACAGGGGGACTACGAGCAGTACTTC.

The chain has TRBV27 and TRBJ2-7, with a possible D match to TRBD2 (5 bases). The ends were cut back, 7 bases at V and 3 bases at J, with 16 bases in the middle. CDR1 and CDR2 (germline): MNHEY, SMNVEV (reference sequence). This CDR3 is 14 amino acids long. The CDR3 region is CASMIDGLRYEQYF. The CDR3 DNA sequence: TGTGCCAGCATGATTGACGGACTCCGCTACGAGCAGTACTTC.

The chain links TRBV3-1 to TRBJ2-7; no clear D gene. V lost 3 bases and J lost 4, with 7 bases in between. Germline-derived CDR1 and CDR2 are LGHDT and YNNKEL (reference sequence). The CDR3 loop spans 12 amino acids. CDR3 bases: TGTGCCAGCAGCCAGGGGATATACGAGCAGTACTTC. Translating gives CASSQGIYEQYF.

The V and J genes are TRBV19 and TRBJ1-5; D is ambiguous. Germline V gene lookup returns CDR1 LNHDA and CDR2 SQIVND (reference sequence). This CDR3 has 17 amino acids. Trimming removed 7 bases from V and 5 bases from J, with 24 bases in between. CDR3: CASTRQLILRIDQPQHF. The CDR3 coding sequence is TGTGCCAGTACCCGACAACTTATCCTGAGAATTGATCAGCCCCAGCATTTT.

The chain has TRBV20-1 and TRBJ2-7, with 9 bases identical to TRBD2. The V and J ends lost 5 bases and 5 bases, in that order; junction bases with no gene match: 10. The V gene's germline CDR1 is DFQATT and CDR2 SNEGSKA (reference sequence). The length of the CDR3 is 14 residues. CDR3 protein: CSASNSGSNNEQYF. The CDR3 coding sequence is TGCAGTGCTTCCAATAGCGGGAGTAACAACGAGCAGTACTTC.

The rearrangement links TRBV7-9 to TRBJ2-5; D unresolved. The CDR3 has 17 residues. Germline V gene lookup returns CDR1 SEHNR and CDR2 FQNEAQ (reference sequence). With 5 bases removed from V and 4 bases from J, the gap between germline ends came to 23 bases. CDR3 in DNA: TGTGCCAGCAGCCCCGGTCTGACTCCGATAACGGGAGAGACCCAGTACTTC. Translated: CASSPGLTPITGETQYF.

This clonotype was recorded only once. The chain has TRBV5-1 and TRBJ2-7; no clear D gene. The CDR3 has 14 amino acids. V lost 4 bases and J lost 7, with 18 bases in between. Germline CDR1 reads SGHRS; CDR2 reads YFSETQ. CDR3 protein: CASSATGLVREQYF. CDR3 coding DNA: TGCGCCAGCAGCGCTACGGGCCTCGTACGGGAGCAGTACTTC.

The genes are TRBV7-2 and TRBJ2-7; 9 bases agree with TRBD1. CDR3 length: 17 amino acids. Germline V gene data show CDR1 as SGHTA and CDR2 as FQGNSA. V trimming: 4 bases; J trimming: 2 bases; junction bases outside the gene matches: 12. The CDR3 DNA reads TGTGCCAGCAGCTCCTGGCGGGGGACAGGGTTACCCTACGAGCAGTACTTC. It is translated as CASSSWRGTGLPYEQYF.

This clonotype was picked up one time. The chain recombines TRBV6-2 or TRBV6-3 with TRBJ1-5; TRBD1 is a possible D gene (5 bases). V lost 0 bases and J lost 5, with 14 bases in between. The CDR3 spans 16 residues. In germline, CDR1 is MNHEY, CDR2 SVGEGT. CDR3 DNA sequence: TGTGCCAGCAGTTACTCGAGTGGGGCGCGGGATCAGCCCCAGCATTTT. As protein: CASSYSSGARDQPQHF.

The CDR3 region has the DNA TGTGCCAGCAGCTCCGGGGGACAGACGTACGAGCAGTACTTC. It yields the protein CASSSGGQTYEQYF. The rearrangement links TRBV28 to TRBJ2-7; D perhaps matches TRBD1 (7 bases). Germline CDR1 and CDR2: MDHEN and SYDVKM. The CDR3 sequence is 14 residues long. Deletions cut 6 bases from V and 4 bases from J, with 16 bases between.

V and J are TRBV30 and TRBJ1-2, with 9 bases aligning to TRBD1. Germline CDR1 reads GTSNPN; CDR2 reads SVGIG (reference sequence). V was clipped by 4 bases and J by 7 bases; unmatched bases: 4. This CDR3 spans 12 amino acids. CDR3: CAWKEQGAGYTF. For the CDR3, the DNA is TGTGCCTGGAAAGAACAGGGGGCTGGCTACACCTTC.

The chain couples TRBV14 to TRBJ2-7; TRBD2 matches 11 bases. CDR1 and CDR2 from the germline V gene are SGHDN and FVKESK. The CDR3 is 15 residues long. The ends lost 1 base at V and 3 bases at J; junction bases unmatched: 2. CDR3 nucleotide sequence: TGTGCCAGCAGCCAAGGACTAGCGGGGAACTACGAGCAGTACTTC. Its protein product is CASSQGLAGNYEQYF.

This clonotype was recorded once. J is TRBJ2-5 and V is TRBV12-3 or TRBV12-4; D is uncertain. The CDR3 length is 11 residues. Trimming cost V 6 bases and J 5 bases, with 7 bases left between them. This CDR3 reads CASRVRETQYF. In nucleotides, the CDR3 is TGTGCCAGCAGGGTCCGGGAGACCCAGTACTTC.

The chain carries TRBV5-1 and TRBJ2-3, with a weak D call TRBD1 (5 bases). Per germline, CDR1 SGHRS and CDR2 YFSETQ. The CDR3 sequence is 13 residues long. Trimming left V 0 bases short and J 6 bases short, with 8 bases between. CDR3 region: CASSLGQGDTQYF. CDR3 coding DNA: TGCGCCAGCAGCTTGGGTCAGGGTGATACGCAGTATTTT.

V and J are TRBV20-1 and TRBJ2-7; 8 bases match TRBD2. J gave up 1 base and V 3 bases, and 8 bases lay outside the gene matches. CDR3 length: 15 amino acids. The germline gives CDR1 DFQATT, CDR2 SNEGSKA (reference sequence). The CDR3 sequence is CSARKATSASYEQYF. For the CDR3, the DNA is TGCAGTGCTAGGAAGGCGACTAGCGCTTCCTACGAGCAGTACTTC.